This T cell receptor beta chain was profiled in a study of T cell repertoires in cytomegalovirus infection. The CDR3 sequence is 13 residues long. V was clipped by 2 bases and J by 10 bases, with 14 bases between them. TCRdb reprocessed the reads via MiXCR and lists one record per CDR3 protein. This table holds about 180,000 distinct CDR3 sequences, about 18% found once. The sample taken for sequencing was CD8+ T cells from PBMCs. The sequence was obtained from a human donor in good health (CMV status not recorded). Some clones in this sample may be carry-over from other donors' samples. J is TRBJ1-1 and V is TRBV12-3 or TRBV12-4; TRBD1 is a possible D gene (6 bases). CDR3 residues: CASSLQGNYGAFF. The CDR3 DNA sequence: TGTGCCAGCAGTTTACAGGGGAACTACGGAGCTTTCTTT.